Below, one T cell receptor (beta chain) is given with its context. Its cognate antigen has yet to be identified. Base qualities are missing; no much larger clone stands one base away. The source of the sample is a study of blood T cell repertoires in COVID-19 (dated by TCRdb to the early 2020s). Looking at the study overall: Samples from collaborators originated in the United States, Italy and Spain and spanned both the acute and convalescent phases of COVID-19. The prospective study material was composed of cDNA or gDNA derived from T cells, B-cell-depleted T cells, or PBMCs. The repertoires were released in a freely available public database intended as a resource for research on the immune response to SARS-CoV-2. A de-identified subject ID, COVID-19 status, age in years and sex were almost always included in the sample metadata. Where HLA class I and class II types were available, the types were taken from metadata supplied by the sample provider, not from assay-based typing. Deeply sampled blood TCRbeta repertoires from subjects exposed to, actively infected with, or recovered from COVID-19 were included in the dataset. The samples were drawn from the first 160 participants of the ongoing ImmuneRACE study and from 950 to 1,500 subjects provided by 6 global collaborators.

TCRbeta CDR3 regions were amplified from genomic DNA using the immunoSEQ Assay, a bias-controlled multiplex PCR. In the authors' own workflow: The number of nucleated cells in each sample was estimated from the amplification of reference gene primers within the assay. Sequence reads were collapsed and filtered to measure the absolute abundance of every unique TCRbeta CDR3 rearrangement. Productive Simpson clonality was computed per sample as the square root of Simpson's diversity index over productive rearrangements. TCRdb's version of the immuneACCESS table is confined to in-frame rearrangements and falls short of the full clone set. An unresolved V gene accounts for under half of the shortfall where checked; the remainder is of unknown origin. The D gene and trimming were derived from the DNA, and the V and J assignments and clone size from that table. The sample records fewer than 200,000 clones, approximately 85% of which are singletons. In total, the top ten clones hold roughly 7.5% of the sample.

V lost 2 bases and J lost 5 bases; the stretch between them is 21 bases long. From cysteine to phenylalanine, the CDR3 is 17 amino acids long. Of all the DNA, just the CDR3 is kept, 51 bases in frame from base 1. According to the germline V gene, CDR1 reads SGHTA and CDR2 reads FQGNSA. A second Seattle source provided samples from volunteer blood donors who had recovered from COVID-19. Collaborating institutions collected whole blood in K2EDTA tubes following their own protocols. For TCRbeta analysis, collaborator samples were shipped as frozen whole blood, as isolated PBMCs, or as DNA extracted from either sample type. The paper's findings and limits, for the study overall: The amount of clinical and demographic metadata varied by source and participant and was provided uncurated.

Rearrangement joined TRBV7-2 to TRBJ1-2, and the D gene may be TRBD1, 6 bases matching. The specimen was peripheral blood. The clonotype comes from a man aged 40-49 years who had recovered from COVID-19. The CDR3: CASSLQLSGGADYGYTF. The nucleotide sequence reads as follows: TGTGCCAGCAGCTTACAATTATCGGGGGGCGCAGATTATGGCTACACCTTC.